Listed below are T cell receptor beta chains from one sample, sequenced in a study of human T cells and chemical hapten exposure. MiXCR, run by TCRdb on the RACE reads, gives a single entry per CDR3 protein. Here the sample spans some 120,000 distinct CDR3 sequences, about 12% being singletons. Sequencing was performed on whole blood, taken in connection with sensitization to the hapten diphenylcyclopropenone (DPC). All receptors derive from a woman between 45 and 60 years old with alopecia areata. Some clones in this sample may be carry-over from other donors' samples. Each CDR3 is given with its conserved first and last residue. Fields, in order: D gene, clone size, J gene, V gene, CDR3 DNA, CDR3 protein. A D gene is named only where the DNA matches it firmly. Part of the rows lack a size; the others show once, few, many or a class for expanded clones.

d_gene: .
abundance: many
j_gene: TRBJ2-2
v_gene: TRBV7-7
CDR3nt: TGTGCTAGCAGCCGGGACAACACCGGGGAGCTGTTTTTT
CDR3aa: CASSRDNTGELFF

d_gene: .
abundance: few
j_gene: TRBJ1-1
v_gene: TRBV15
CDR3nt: TGTGCCACCAGTATGGAGCTGAACACTGAAGCTTTCTTT
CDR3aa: CATSMELNTEAFF

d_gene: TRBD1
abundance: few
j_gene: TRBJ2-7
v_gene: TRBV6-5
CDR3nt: TGTGCCAGCAGTTTGCGACAGGGAAGCGAGCAGTACTTC
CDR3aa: CASSLRQGSEQYF

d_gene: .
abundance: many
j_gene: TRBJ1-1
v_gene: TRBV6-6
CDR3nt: TGTGCCACCACCCTTGACAGGAACACTGAAGCTTTCTTT
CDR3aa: CATTLDRNTEAFF

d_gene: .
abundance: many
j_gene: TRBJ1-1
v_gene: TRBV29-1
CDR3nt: TGCAGCGTTGAAGAAACCGGGCGAAACCAAAGGGGAGCTTTCTTT
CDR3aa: CSVEETGRNQRGAFF

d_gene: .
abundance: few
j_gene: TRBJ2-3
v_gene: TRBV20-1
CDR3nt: TGCAGTGCTAGAGACCCTCGGGCCCAGAGAGATACGCAGTATTTT
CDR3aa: CSARDPRAQRDTQYF

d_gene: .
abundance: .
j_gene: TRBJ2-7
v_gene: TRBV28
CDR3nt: TGTGCCAGCGGCCTCGTTTTTTCTTCTAACTACGAGCAGTACTTC
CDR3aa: CASGLVFSSNYEQYF

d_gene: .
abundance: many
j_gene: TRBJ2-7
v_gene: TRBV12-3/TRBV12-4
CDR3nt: TGTGCCAGCATCCAGAGCTACGAGCAGTACTTC
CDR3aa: CASIQSYEQYF

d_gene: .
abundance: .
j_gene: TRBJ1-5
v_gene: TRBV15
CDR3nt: TGTGCCACCAGCGGGGGTTTGGAGATCAATCAGCCCCAGCATTTT
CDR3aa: CATSGGLEINQPQHF

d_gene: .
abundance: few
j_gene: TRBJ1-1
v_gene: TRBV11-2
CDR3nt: TGTGCCAGCAGTCTCACGGACTCCACTGAAGCTTTCTTT
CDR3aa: CASSLTDSTEAFF

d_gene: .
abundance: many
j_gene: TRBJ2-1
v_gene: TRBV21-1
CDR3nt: TGTGCCAGCAGCAGACCAGGGAGCTCCTACAATGAGCAGTTCTTC
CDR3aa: CASSRPGSSYNEQFF

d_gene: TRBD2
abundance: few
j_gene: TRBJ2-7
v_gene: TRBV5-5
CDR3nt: TGTGCCAGCAGCTTGGAACTAGCGGGAGTAACGCTTTACGAGCAGTACTTC
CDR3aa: CASSLELAGVTLYEQYF

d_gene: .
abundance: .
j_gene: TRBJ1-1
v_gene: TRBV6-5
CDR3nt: TGTGCCAGCAGTTACCGGAGTTCCATGAACACTGAAGCTTTCTTT
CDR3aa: CASSYRSSMNTEAFF

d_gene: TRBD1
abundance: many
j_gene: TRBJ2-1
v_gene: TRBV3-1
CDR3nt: TGTGCCAGCAGCCTCTGGGACAGGGGGGCAAATGAGCAGTTCTTC
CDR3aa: CASSLWDRGANEQFF

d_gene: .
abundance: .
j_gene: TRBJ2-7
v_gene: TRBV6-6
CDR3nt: TGTGCCAGCAGTTTCTTACCTCCAGGGTCCGAGCAGTACTTC
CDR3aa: CASSFLPPGSEQYF

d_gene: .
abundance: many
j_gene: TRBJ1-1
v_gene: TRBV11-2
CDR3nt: TGTGCCAGCAGCTTAGAGGGGCGAGGGACTGAAGCTTTCTTT
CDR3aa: CASSLEGRGTEAFF

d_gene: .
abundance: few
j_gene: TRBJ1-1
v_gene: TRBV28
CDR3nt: TGTGCCAGCAGCCCGAAACTCGGTGGCACTGAAGCTTTCTTT
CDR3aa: CASSPKLGGTEAFF

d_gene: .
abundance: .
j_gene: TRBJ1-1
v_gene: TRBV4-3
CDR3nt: TGCGCCAGCCGCCAAGATGCGTTCCCGGGCCCATCTCGCGAAGCTTTCTTT
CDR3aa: CASRQDAFPGPSREAFF

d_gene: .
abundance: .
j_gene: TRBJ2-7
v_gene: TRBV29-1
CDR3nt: TGCAGCGTGGGACTCTTCTCCTACGAGCAGTACTTC
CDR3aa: CSVGLFSYEQYF

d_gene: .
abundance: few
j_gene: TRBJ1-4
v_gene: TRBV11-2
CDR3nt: TGTGCCAGCAGCTTTGCACATGCAACTAATGAAAAACTGTTTTTT
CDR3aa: CASSFAHATNEKLFF

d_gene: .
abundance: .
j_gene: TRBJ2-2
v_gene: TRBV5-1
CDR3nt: TGCGCCAGCAGCTTGGATGGACTACCCAACACCGGGGAGCTGTTTTTT
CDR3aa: CASSLDGLPNTGELFF

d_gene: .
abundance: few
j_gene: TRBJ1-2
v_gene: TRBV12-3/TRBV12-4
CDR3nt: TGTGCCAGGGGGGCTCCCGGGGGAAGAGGCTACACCTTC
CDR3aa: CARGAPGGRGYTF

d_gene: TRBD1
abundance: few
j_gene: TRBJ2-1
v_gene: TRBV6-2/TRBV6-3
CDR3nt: TGTGCCAGCAGCCCCCTCGACAGGGCCGGTGAGCAGTTCTTC
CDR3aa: CASSPLDRAGEQFF

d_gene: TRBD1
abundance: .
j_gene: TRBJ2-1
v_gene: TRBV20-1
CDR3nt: TGCAGTGCGAGAAGGTCCGGGACAGGCTCCTACAATGAGCAGTTCTTC
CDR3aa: CSARRSGTGSYNEQFF

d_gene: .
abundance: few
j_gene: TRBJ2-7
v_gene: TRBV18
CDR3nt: TGTGCCAGCTCCCCTTCTCGCAGCTCTACCTCCTACGAGCAGTACTTC
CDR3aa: CASSPSRSSTSYEQYF

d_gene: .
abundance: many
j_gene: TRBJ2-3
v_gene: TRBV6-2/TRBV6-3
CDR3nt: TGTGCCAGCAGTAACCTGGGGCTACGTGAAGATACGCAGTATTTT
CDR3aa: CASSNLGLREDTQYF

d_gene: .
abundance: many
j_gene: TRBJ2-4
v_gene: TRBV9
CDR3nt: TGTGCCAGCAGCGTAGAGGCCGGGGTCAAAAACATTCAGTACTTC
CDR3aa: CASSVEAGVKNIQYF

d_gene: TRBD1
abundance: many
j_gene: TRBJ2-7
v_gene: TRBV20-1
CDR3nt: TGCAGTGCTCCTCCACGGGACAGGGGACGTCGGGAGCAGTACTTC
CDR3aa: CSAPPRDRGRREQYF

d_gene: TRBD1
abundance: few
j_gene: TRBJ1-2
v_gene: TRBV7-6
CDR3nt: TGTGCCAGCAGCTTCCCCGGACAGGGTGCCTATGGCTACACCTTC
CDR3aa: CASSFPGQGAYGYTF

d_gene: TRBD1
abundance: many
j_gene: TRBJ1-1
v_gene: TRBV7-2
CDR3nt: TGTGCCAGCAGCTTAGTTGAGGGGGCCACTGAAGCTTTCTTT
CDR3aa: CASSLVEGATEAFF

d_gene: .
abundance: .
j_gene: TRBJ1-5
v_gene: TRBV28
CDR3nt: TGTGCCAGCAGGTGGGGGAATAGCAATCAGCCCCAGCATTTT
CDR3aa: CASRWGNSNQPQHF

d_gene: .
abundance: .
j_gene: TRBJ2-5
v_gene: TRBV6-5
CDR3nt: TGTGCCAGCAGTTATCAATATCGTGGTAAAGAGACCCAGTACTTC
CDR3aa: CASSYQYRGKETQYF